This TCR beta chain is from a study of blood T cells in healthy people across ages. Study-wide results and caveats: Conclusively comparing naive with antigen-experienced cells was impossible with unsorted PBMCs.

A second PCR of roughly 6 to 12 cycles used a sample-barcoded 5' primer and a J-beta primer mix. Each cDNA molecule was tagged by a template-switch adaptor with 12 random nucleotides. TCRdb re-analysed the 5' RACE reads in MiXCR, keeping a single row per CDR3 protein. Of roughly 730,000 distinct CDR3 sequences listed, just over 55% are singletons. This CDR3 has 16 amino acids. Trimming stripped 4 bases from V and 3 bases from J, with 16 bases between. Germline V gene lookup returns CDR1 SGHTA and CDR2 FQGNSA. The extraction recovered at least 5 micrograms of total RNA per sample. To note about this clonotype: Its antigen is undetermined.

V gene TRBV7-2 combines with J gene TRBJ2-1; D not resolved. Sequenced input: blood. The TCR was taken from a man between 35 and 55 years old in good health. The CDR3 nucleotides are TGTGCCAGCAGCTCCCGTGGGTTAGGCCTCTACAATGAGCAGTTCTTC. Protein product: CASSSRGLGLYNEQFF. The whole variable domain, filled in from reference TRBV7-2 and TRBJ2-1, reads GAGVSQSPSNKVTEKGKDVELRCDPISGHTALYWYRQSLGQGLEFLIYFQGNSAPDKSGLPSDRFSAERTGGSVSTLTIQRTQQEDSAVYLCASSSRGLGLYNEQFFGPGTRLTVL.